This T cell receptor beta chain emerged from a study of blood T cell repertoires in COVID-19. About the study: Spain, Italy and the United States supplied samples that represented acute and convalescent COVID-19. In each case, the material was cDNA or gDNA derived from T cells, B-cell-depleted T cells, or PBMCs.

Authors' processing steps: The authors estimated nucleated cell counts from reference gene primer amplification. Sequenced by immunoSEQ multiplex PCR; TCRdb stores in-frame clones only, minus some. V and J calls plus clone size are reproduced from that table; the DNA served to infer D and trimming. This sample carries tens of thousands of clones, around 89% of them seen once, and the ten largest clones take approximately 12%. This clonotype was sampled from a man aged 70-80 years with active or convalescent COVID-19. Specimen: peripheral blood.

CDR3 sequence (DNA): TGTGCCAGCAGCCTAGGGGACAGGGTTAGGGCCGGGGAGCTGTTTTTT. This translates into CASSLGDRVRAGELFF. The chain links TRBV7-8 to TRBJ2-2, with TRBD1 identical over 9 bases. Per germline, CDR1 SGHVS and CDR2 FQNEAQ. This CDR3 is built from 16 residues. The J segment lost 6 bases and the V segment lost 5 bases, leaving 10 bases of the junction unmatched. The full variable domain, in which reference TRBV7-8 and TRBJ2-2 provide the parts outside the CDR3, is GAGVSQSPRYKVAKRGQDVALRCDPISGHVSLFWYQQALGQGPEFLTYFQNEAQLDKSGLPSDRFFAERPEGSVSTLKIQRTQQEDSAVYLCASSLGDRVRAGELFFGEGSRLTVL.